This T cell receptor beta chain was identified during a study of blood T cell repertoires in COVID-19 (dated by TCRdb to 2019 to 2021). For the study in its entirety: The collaborator samples originated in the United States, Italy and Spain and spanned the acute and convalescent phases of COVID-19. Where available, HLA class I and class II types were obtained from metadata supplied by the sample provider rather than from assay-based typing. Subjects who had been exposed to COVID-19, were actively infected with it, or had recovered from it provided the deeply sampled blood TCRbeta repertoires that made up the dataset. The material from the prospective study consisted of cDNA or gDNA derived from T cells, B-cell-depleted T cells, or PBMCs. The samples were drawn from two sources: the first 160 participants of the ongoing ImmuneRACE study, and 1,200 or so subjects contributed by 6 global collaborators. A de-identified subject ID, COVID-19 status, age in years and sex were almost always included in the sample metadata. The repertoires were made available in a free public database intended to serve as a resource for research on the immune response to SARS-CoV-2.

The germline V gene (reference sequence) yields MNHEY for CDR1 and SMNVEV for CDR2. The CDR3 holds 14 amino acids from the cysteine to the phenylalanine. Just CDR3 DNA is preserved here, 42 bases in frame from base 1. V is cut by 3 bases and J by 8 bases, and the space between the germline ends is 13 bases. TCRbeta CDR3 regions were amplified from genomic DNA using the immunoSEQ Assay, a bias-controlled multiplex PCR. The authors' pipeline ran thus. Nucleated cell counts per sample were estimated from amplification of reference gene primers within the assay. To quantify the absolute abundance of each unique TCRbeta CDR3 rearrangement, sequence reads were collapsed and filtered. For each sample, productive Simpson clonality was calculated as the square root of Simpson's diversity index across productive rearrangements. The table was pulled from immuneACCESS by TCRdb, which kept in-frame rearrangements only. Such tables lose some clones; where checked, under half of the loss comes from unresolved V genes, and the rest has no known cause. Clone size and V and J calls were adopted from that table, with D and trimming inferred from the DNA. This sample comprises about 270,000 clones, 80% to 90% of them detected only once. The ten largest clones take up 2% to 3% of the sample.

What the authors observed across the whole study: How much clinical and demographic metadata was included differed by source and by participant, and the metadata was provided uncurated.

To note about this clone: The clone's antigen remains unknown. No much larger clone is present one base from it, and per-base qualities are unavailable.

The collaborating institutions used their own protocols to collect whole blood in K2EDTA tubes. For TCRbeta analysis, collaborators shipped samples in one of three forms: frozen whole blood, isolated PBMCs, or DNA extracted from either of those sample types. The receptor chain draws on TRBV27 and TRBJ1-4, with a weak D call of TRBD1 (5 bases match). Source material: peripheral blood. This TCR was sampled from a woman in her 50s with acute or convalescent COVID-19. The CDR3 protein is CASSFPRVGEKLFF. The nucleotide sequence reads TGTGCCAGCAGTTTTCCCAGGGTAGGAGAAAAACTGTTTTTT.